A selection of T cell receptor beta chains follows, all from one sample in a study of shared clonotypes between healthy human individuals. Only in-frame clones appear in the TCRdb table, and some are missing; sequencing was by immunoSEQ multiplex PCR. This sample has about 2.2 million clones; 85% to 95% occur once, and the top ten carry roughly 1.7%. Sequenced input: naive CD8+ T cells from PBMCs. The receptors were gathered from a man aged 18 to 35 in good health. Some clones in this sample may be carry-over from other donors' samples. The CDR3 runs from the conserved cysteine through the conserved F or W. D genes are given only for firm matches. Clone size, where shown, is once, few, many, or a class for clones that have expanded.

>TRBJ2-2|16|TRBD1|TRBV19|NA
TGTGCCAGTAGTACGACCGGGACAGGGAACACCGGGGAGCTGTTTTTT
CASSTTGTGNTGELFF
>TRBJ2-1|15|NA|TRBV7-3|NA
TGTGCCAGCAGCTCTGCCGGGGGCAACCGGGTTGAGCAGTTCTTC
CASSSAGGNRVEQFF
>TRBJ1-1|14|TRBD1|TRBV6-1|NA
TGTGCCAGCACTTTACTTGGGACAGCCACTGAAGCTTTCTTT
CASTLLGTATEAFF
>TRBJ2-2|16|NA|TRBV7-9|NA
TGTGCCAGCAGCTTAGCGCTTATGGGCTACACCGGGGAGCTGTTTTTT
CASSLALMGYTGELFF
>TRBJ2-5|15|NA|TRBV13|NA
TGTGCCAGCAGCTTAGGCAGCGAGGGCCTGGAGACCCAGTACTTC
CASSLGSEGLETQYF
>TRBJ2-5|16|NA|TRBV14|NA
TGTGCCAGCAGCCAAGGCGGAAGTGTGGCCGGGGAGACCCAGTACTTC
CASSQGGSVAGETQYF
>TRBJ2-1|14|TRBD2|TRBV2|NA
TGTGCCAGCAGGAGCGGGGGGTGGTCGGATGAGCAGTTCTTC
CASRSGGWSDEQFF
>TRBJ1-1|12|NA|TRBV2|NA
TGTGCCAGCAGGCGGGGTAACACTGAAGCTTTCTTT
CASRRGNTEAFF
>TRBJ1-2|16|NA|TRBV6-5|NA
TGTGCCAGCAGTTACTCGAGCCCGGGGGCAGGCGATGGCTACACCTTC
CASSYSSPGAGDGYTF
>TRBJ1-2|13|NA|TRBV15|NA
TGTGCCACCAGGGCAGGAGGATTCTATGGCTACACCTTC
CATRAGGFYGYTF
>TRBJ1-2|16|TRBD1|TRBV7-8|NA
TGTGCCAGCAGGCCCGGGACAGGTCTATCTAACTATGGCTACACCTTC
CASRPGTGLSNYGYTF
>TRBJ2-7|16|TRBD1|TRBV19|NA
TGTGCCAGTAGTGCCGTAGGGACAGGGGTAAACTACGAGCAGTACTTC
CASSAVGTGVNYEQYF
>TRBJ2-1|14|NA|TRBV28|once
TGTGCCAGCGGGCCGGGACTTACATACAATGAGCAGTTCTTC
CASGPGLTYNEQFF
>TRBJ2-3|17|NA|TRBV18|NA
TGTGCCAGCTCACCTCAACCTCCAGGGGACATCACAGATACGCAGTATTTT
CASSPQPPGDITDTQYF
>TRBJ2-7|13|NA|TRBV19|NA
TGTGCCAGTAGTCCGAGACACGGCTACGAGCAGTACTTC
CASSPRHGYEQYF
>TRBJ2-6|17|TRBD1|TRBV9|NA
TGTGCCAGCAGCGGCGGACAGGGTTCGGGTGGGGCCAACGTCCTGACTTTC
CASSGGQGSGGANVLTF
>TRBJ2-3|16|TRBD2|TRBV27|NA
TGTGCCAGCAGTCTAACCCTGGCGGGAGGGGTGGATACGCAGTATTTT
CASSLTLAGGVDTQYF
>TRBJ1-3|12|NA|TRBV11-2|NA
TGTGCCAGCAGCTCGTCAGGGGACACCATATATTTT
CASSSSGDTIYF
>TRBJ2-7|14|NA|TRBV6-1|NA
TGTGCCAGCAGTCGAAGATCGGCGGCTGCCGAGCAGTACTTC
CASSRRSAAAEQYF
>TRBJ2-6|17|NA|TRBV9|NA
TGTGCCAGCAGCGTAGATCGTCAGCACTCTGGGGCCAACGTCCTGACTTTC
CASSVDRQHSGANVLTF
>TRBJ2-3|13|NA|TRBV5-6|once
TGTGCCAGCAGCCCTGGAGTTACAGATACGCAGTATTTT
CASSPGVTDTQYF
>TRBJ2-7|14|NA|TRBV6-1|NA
TGTGCCAGCAGCGAAGGGGCCAACTCCTACGAGCAGTACTTC
CASSEGANSYEQYF
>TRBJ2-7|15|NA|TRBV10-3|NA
TGTGCCATCAGTCAAACCAAAGACAGCACCTACGAGCAGTACTTC
CAISQTKDSTYEQYF
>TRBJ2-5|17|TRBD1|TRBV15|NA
TGTGCCACCAGCAGAGATCTCCGGACAGGGGGCGCGAAGACCCAGTACTTC
CATSRDLRTGGAKTQYF
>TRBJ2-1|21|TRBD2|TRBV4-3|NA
TGCGCCAGCAGCCAAGAGGCGGGGGGACTAGCGGGAGGCCCAGCGGGTAATGAGCAGTTCTTC
CASSQEAGGLAGGPAGNEQFF
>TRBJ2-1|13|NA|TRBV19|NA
TGTGCCAGTAGAATGGGCAACTACAATGAGCAGTTCTTC
CASRMGNYNEQFF
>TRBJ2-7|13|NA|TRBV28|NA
TGTGCCAGCAACCTGGGGGCGCTCTACGAGCAGTACTTC
CASNLGALYEQYF
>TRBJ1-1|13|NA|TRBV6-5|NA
TGTGCCAGCGGGGGGAGAAGGTACACTGAAGCTTTCTTT
CASGGRRYTEAFF
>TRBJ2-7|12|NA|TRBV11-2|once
TGTGCCAGCAGCCCTTTGGACCACGAGCAGTACTTC
CASSPLDHEQYF
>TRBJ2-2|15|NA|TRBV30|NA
TGTGCCTGGAGTAGGGCGTCAGGGCGTACCGGGGAGCTGTTTTTT
CAWSRASGRTGELFF
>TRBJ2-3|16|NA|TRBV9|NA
TGTGCCAGCAGCGTAGTAAAGGCTGGAGACACAGATACGCAGTATTTT
CASSVVKAGDTDTQYF
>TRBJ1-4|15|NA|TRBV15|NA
TGTGCCACCAGCAGAGATTCGGCAGGAGGAGAAAAACTGTTTTTT
CATSRDSAGGEKLFF
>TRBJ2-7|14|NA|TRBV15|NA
TGTGCCACCAGCAGAGTCCGGCCCCGCGACGAGCAGTACTTC
CATSRVRPRDEQYF
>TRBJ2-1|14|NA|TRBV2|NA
TGTGCCAGCAAGGGGGGGAGCTCCTACAATGAGCAGTTCTTC
CASKGGSSYNEQFF
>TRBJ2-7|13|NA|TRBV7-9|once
TGTGCCAGCAGCGCCCCCAGGGGATACGAGCAGTACTTC
CASSAPRGYEQYF
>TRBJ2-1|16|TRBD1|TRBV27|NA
TGTGCCAGCAGTATCAGGGACAGGGGTTCGGGAAATGAGCAGTTCTTC
CASSIRDRGSGNEQFF
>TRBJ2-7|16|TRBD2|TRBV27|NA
TGTGCCAGCACCCGGACTAGCGGGTATATTTCCTACGAGCAGTACTTC
CASTRTSGYISYEQYF
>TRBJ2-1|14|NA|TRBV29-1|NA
TGCAGCGTTGAAGGGACAGTCAATTACAATGAGCAGTTCTTC
CSVEGTVNYNEQFF
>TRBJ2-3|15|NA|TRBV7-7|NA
TGTGCCAGCAGCTTAAGCACAGACCCGACAGATACGCAGTATTTT
CASSLSTDPTDTQYF
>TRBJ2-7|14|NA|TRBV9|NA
TGTGCCAGCAGCGAGGGAGATTTGGTGGGGGAGCAGTACTTC
CASSEGDLVGEQYF
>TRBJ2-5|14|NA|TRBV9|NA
TGTGCCAGCAGCGGTAGGGGGAACCAAGAGACCCAGTACTTC
CASSGRGNQETQYF
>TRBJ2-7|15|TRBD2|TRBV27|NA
TGTGCCAGCAGTTTGATCGGGAGGTTAACCTACGAGCAGTACTTC
CASSLIGRLTYEQYF
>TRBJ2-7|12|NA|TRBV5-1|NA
TGCGCCAGCAGCTTGGCTGGTTCGGAGCAGTACTTC
CASSLAGSEQYF
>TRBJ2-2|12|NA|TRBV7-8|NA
TGTGCCAGCAGCTTCTGGGTCGGGGAGCTGTTTTTT
CASSFWVGELFF
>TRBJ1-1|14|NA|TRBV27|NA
TGTGCCAGCAGTTCAGGGGTATCTGGCACTGAAGCTTTCTTT
CASSSGVSGTEAFF
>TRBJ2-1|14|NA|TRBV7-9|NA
TGTGCCAGCCGGGAGTCGGGGTCCTACAATGAGCAGTTCTTC
CASRESGSYNEQFF
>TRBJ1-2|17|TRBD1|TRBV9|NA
TGTGCCAGCAGCCCAGCGCGGGCAGGGACAGCTAACTATGGCTACACCTTC
CASSPARAGTANYGYTF
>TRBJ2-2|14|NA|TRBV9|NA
TGTGCCAGCAGCGCGAGGGGTTCGGGCGGGGAGCTGTTTTTT
CASSARGSGGELFF
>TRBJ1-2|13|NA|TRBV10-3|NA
TGTGCCATCAGTGAAGCGATCGCGGATGGCTACACCTTC
CAISEAIADGYTF
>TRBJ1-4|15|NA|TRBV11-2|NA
TGTGCCAGCAGCTCACCCCGGGACACAAATGAAAAACTGTTTTTT
CASSSPRDTNEKLFF
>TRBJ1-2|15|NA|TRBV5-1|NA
TGCGCCAGTTACCCTGGGGGGCCCAGGGTCTATGGCTACACCTTC
CASYPGGPRVYGYTF
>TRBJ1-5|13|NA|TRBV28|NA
TGTGCCAGCAGTTTTAATAGCAATCAGCCCCAGCATTTT
CASSFNSNQPQHF
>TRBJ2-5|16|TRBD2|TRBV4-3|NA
TGCGCCAGCAGCCAAGTGGCTAGCGGGAGTCGAGAGACCCAGTACTTC
CASSQVASGSRETQYF
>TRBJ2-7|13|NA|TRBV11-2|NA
TGTGCCAGCAGCCCGGGACAAGTCTACGAGCAGTACTTC
CASSPGQVYEQYF
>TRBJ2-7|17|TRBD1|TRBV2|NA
TGTGCCAGCAGTGAAGACATCTTCGGGACAGGTATCTACGAGCAGTACTTC
CASSEDIFGTGIYEQYF